This paragraph reports one T cell receptor (beta chain). The sample is drawn from a study of blood T cell repertoires in COVID-19. V lost 4 bases and J lost 3, with 13 bases in between. The CDR3 is made up of 15 amino acids. From germline, CDR1 is SNHLY and CDR2 FYNNEI. TCRdb keeps only in-frame clones here, not all; method: immunoSEQ multiplex PCR. The sample lists 430,000 or so clones, around 87% occurring once. The sequenced material came from PBMCs or T cells enriched from blood (not recorded which). The rearrangement links TRBV2 to TRBJ1-5, with D uncertain. The receptor was isolated from a woman aged 40 to 55 who had recovered from COVID-19. The CDR3 loop is CASSVSGQPNQPQHF. CDR3 in DNA: TGTGCCAGCAGTGTCTCGGGTCAGCCCAATCAGCCCCAGCATTTT. Full variable domain (outside the CDR3, taken from reference TRBV2 and TRBJ1-5): EPEVTQTPSHQVTQMGQEVILRCVPISNHLYFYWYRQILGQKVEFLVSFYNNEISEKSEIFDDQFSVERPDGSNFTLKIRSTKLEDSAMYFCASSVSGQPNQPQHFGDGTRLSIL.